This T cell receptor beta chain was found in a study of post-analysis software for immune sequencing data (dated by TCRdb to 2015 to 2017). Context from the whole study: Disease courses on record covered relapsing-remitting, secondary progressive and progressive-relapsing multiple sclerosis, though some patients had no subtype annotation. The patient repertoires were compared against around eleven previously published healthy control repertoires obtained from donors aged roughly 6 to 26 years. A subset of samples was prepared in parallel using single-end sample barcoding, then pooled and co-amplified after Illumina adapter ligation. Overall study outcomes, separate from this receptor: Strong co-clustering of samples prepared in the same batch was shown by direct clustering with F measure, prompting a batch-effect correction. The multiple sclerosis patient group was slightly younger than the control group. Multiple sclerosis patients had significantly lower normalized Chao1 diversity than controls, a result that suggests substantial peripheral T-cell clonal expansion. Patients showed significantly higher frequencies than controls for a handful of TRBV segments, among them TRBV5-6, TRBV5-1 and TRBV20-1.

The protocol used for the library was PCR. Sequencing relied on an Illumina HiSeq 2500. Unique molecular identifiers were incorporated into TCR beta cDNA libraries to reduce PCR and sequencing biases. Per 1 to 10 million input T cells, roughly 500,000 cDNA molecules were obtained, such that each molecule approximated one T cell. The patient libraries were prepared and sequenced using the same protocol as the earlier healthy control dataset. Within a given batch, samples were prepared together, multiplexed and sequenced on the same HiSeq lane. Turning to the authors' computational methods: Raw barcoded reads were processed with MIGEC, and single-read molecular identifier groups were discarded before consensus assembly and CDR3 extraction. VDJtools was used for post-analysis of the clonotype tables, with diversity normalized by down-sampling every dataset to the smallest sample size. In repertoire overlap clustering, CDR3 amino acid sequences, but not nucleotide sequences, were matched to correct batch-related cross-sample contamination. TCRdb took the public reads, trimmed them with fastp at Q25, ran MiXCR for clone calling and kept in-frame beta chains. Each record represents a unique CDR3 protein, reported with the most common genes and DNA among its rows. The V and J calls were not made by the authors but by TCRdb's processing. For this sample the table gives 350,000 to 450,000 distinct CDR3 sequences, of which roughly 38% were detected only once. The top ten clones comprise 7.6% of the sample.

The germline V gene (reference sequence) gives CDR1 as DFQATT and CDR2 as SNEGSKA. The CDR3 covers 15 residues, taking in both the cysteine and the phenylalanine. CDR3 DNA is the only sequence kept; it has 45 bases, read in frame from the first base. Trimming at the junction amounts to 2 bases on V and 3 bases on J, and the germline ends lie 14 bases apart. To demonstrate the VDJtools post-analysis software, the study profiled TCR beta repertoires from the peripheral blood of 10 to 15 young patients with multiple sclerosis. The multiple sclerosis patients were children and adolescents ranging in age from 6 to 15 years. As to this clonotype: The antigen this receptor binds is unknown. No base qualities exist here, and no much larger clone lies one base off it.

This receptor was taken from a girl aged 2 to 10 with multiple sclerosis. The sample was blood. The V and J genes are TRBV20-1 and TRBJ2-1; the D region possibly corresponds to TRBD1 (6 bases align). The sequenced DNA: TGCAGTGCTAGATCGTGGGACACCTACTACAATGAGCAGTTCTTC. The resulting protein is CSARSWDTYYNEQFF.